Listed below are T cell receptor beta chains from one sample, sequenced in a study of cytomegalovirus exposure and HLA in healthy donors. Only in-frame clones appear in the TCRdb table, and some are missing; sequencing was by immunoSEQ multiplex PCR. This sample has 150,000 to 200,000 clones, with approximately 85% found just once. Sequenced: PBMCs. These TCRs come from a man aged 18 to 35 in good health and CMV-seropositive. Both conserved end residues are trimmed from each CDR3.

V gene: TRBV6-5; J gene: TRBJ2-1; CDR3 protein: ASRPGGAGEQF
V gene: TRBV10-3; J gene: TRBJ2-5; CDR3 protein: AISDQDRVETQY
V gene: TRBV6-1; J gene: TRBJ1-3; CDR3 protein: ASSGSSGNTIY
V gene: TRBV7-3; J gene: TRBJ2-3; CDR3 protein: ASSEGLSLTSTDTQY
V gene: TRBV4-1; J gene: TRBJ2-7; CDR3 protein: ASSQHALAVEQY
V gene: TRBV6-6; J gene: TRBJ2-3; CDR3 protein: ASSQLDREVTDTQY
V gene: TRBV5-4; J gene: TRBJ1-3; CDR3 protein: ASSPGTGISSGNTIY
V gene: TRBV29-1; J gene: TRBJ2-5; CDR3 protein: SVGVRGGETQY
V gene: TRBV21-1; J gene: TRBJ1-5; CDR3 protein: ASRGTGTYSNQPQH
V gene: TRBV7-9; J gene: TRBJ1-6; CDR3 protein: ASTAPGGNSPLH
V gene: TRBV7-6; J gene: TRBJ2-3; CDR3 protein: ASSSRVSHTDTQY
V gene: TRBV6-4; J gene: TRBJ1-1; CDR3 protein: ASSDTDSNTEAF
V gene: TRBV6-5; J gene: TRBJ2-1; CDR3 protein: ASNLAGGSVNEQF
V gene: TRBV9; J gene: TRBJ2-3; CDR3 protein: ASSPTSGDSDTQY
V gene: TRBV2; J gene: TRBJ1-2; CDR3 protein: ASRGYRGLNYGYT
V gene: TRBV15; J gene: TRBJ2-5; CDR3 protein: ATSRGDSGGNQETQY
V gene: TRBV27; J gene: TRBJ1-1; CDR3 protein: ASSLGGGVEAF
V gene: TRBV4-3; J gene: TRBJ2-1; CDR3 protein: ASSQGLGLNSYNEQF
V gene: TRBV10-3; J gene: TRBJ2-4; CDR3 protein: AISGEGKNSQY
V gene: TRBV9; J gene: TRBJ2-5; CDR3 protein: ASSVGGRVETQY
V gene: TRBV7-2; J gene: TRBJ2-1; CDR3 protein: ASSFDRDNEQF
V gene: TRBV11-2; J gene: TRBJ2-3; CDR3 protein: ASSFIGLALDTQY